The rows below give T cell receptor beta chains drawn from one sample of a study of shared clonotypes between healthy human individuals. The protocol was immunoSEQ multiplex PCR, while the TCRdb copy is restricted to in-frame clones and leaves out a portion. The profile shows about 2.3 million clones, approximately 95% of them singletons. The source material was naive CD4+ T cells from PBMCs. The receptors derive from a man aged 18 to 35 in good health. Some clones in this sample may be carry-over from other donors' samples. Each CDR3 is given with its conserved first and last residue.

V	J	CDR3
TRBV5-1	TRBJ2-5	CASSGGTPEETQYF
TRBV7-6	TRBJ2-2	CASSQGTGVTGELFF
TRBV5-1	TRBJ2-1	CASSLLVEGGLGEQFF
TRBV19	TRBJ1-5	CASSMGGAFNQPQHF
TRBV19	TRBJ2-1	CASRVDGTRRNEQFF
TRBV6-5	TRBJ2-7	CASSREGYEQYF
TRBV19	TRBJ2-5	CASSKAGGLETQYF
TRBV11-2	TRBJ2-3	CASSYARQTSTDTQYF
TRBV21-1	TRBJ1-2	CASSKGLGGRIYGYTF
TRBV11-3	TRBJ1-3	CASSLGTLVSSGNTIYF
TRBV18	TRBJ1-2	CASSLRLKDGYTF
TRBV28	TRBJ2-1	CASIISGTYYNEQFF
TRBV5-1	TRBJ1-2	CASSFNRDTSQYGYTF
TRBV7-3	TRBJ2-6	CASSRYRDPGANVLTF
TRBV15	TRBJ2-3	CATSRDTVATDTQYF
TRBV2	TRBJ1-5	CASSEALGVANQPQHF
TRBV30	TRBJ2-5	CAWSVGTTSRTQYF
TRBV28	TRBJ2-7	CASSSPPTSGFDEQYF
TRBV5-1	TRBJ2-7	CASSLGLPLYEQYF
TRBV4-1	TRBJ1-5	CASSQDGSPAPYSNQPQHF
TRBV9	TRBJ2-3	CASSADRGPTDTQYF
TRBV14	TRBJ2-1	CASSLRLAANEQFF
TRBV9	TRBJ2-1	CASSPGPGGASYNEQFF
TRBV28	TRBJ1-1	CASSYENRATEAFF
TRBV5-4	TRBJ2-5	CASSLSIGKEETQYF
TRBV9	TRBJ2-3	CASWGGLSTDTQYF
TRBV7-9	TRBJ1-3	CASSPLSGNTIYF
TRBV2	TRBJ1-5	CASIREVGNQPQHF
TRBV7-9	TRBJ2-3	CASSLLSDTDTQYF
TRBV4-1	TRBJ2-5	CASSRYSRLAGEQETQYF
TRBV10-3	TRBJ1-1	CAISEINIRNTEAFF
TRBV2	TRBJ1-5	CASSDTGGSQPQHF
TRBV6-5	TRBJ1-1	CASSYSRTGDPKAFF
TRBV6-5	TRBJ2-1	CASSRTGGSEPAQFF
TRBV28	TRBJ2-7	CASSSPLGGSSYEQYF
TRBV29-1	TRBJ1-3	CSVLTGSSGNTIYF
TRBV2	TRBJ2-5	CASKDSAPQETQYF
TRBV28	TRBJ2-5	CASSLSRQFQYF
TRBV30	TRBJ1-3	CAWTLLGGNTIYF
TRBV5-1	TRBJ2-7	CASSLGQPQGEQYF
TRBV5-1	TRBJ2-3	CASSPGGFTDTQYF
TRBV4-3	TRBJ2-3	CASSQDGRDADTQYF
TRBV5-5	TRBJ1-5	CASSLEGTHNQPQHF
TRBV12-5	TRBJ2-5	CASGLVLDRLGTGTQETQYF
TRBV29-1	TRBJ2-1	CSVVVGYNEQFF
TRBV5-4	TRBJ2-1	CASSPGLAYNEQFF
TRBV30	TRBJ2-7	CAWSTEGIRPPYEQYF